This entry describes one T cell receptor beta chain. The clone's antigen remains unknown. Per-base qualities were not stored, and no clone one base away is much larger. This record belongs to a study of T cells in Graves' hyperthyroidism and ophthalmopathy (dated by TCRdb to about 2019). Describing the broader study: Peripheral blood samples were taken at the time of initial diagnosis, prior to any treatment. The study also compared thyroid tissue and blood T-cell repertoires from several Graves' hyperthyroidism patients. Whether ophthalmopathy could be predicted prospectively was tested in an independent validation cohort made up of approximately 19 hyperthyroidism patients plus 17 patients who later progressed to ophthalmopathy. A discovery cohort of about a hundred patients, 43 with Graves' ophthalmopathy and approximately 60 with stable Graves' hyperthyroidism, was used to find distinguishing TCR V-J signatures. The roughly 99 discovery patients were divided at random into training and test sets in a 7:3 ratio. Following sampling, methimazole starting at 30 mg daily was given to hyperthyroidism patients, and high-dose intravenous methylprednisolone was given to ophthalmopathy patients. The paper describes TCR Vbeta CDR3 sequencing of 130 to 150 peripheral blood samples, made up of 43 ophthalmopathy patients, approximately 73 hyperthyroidism patients and 17 progressor patients. Beyond this particular receptor, the publication reports: Blood samples also contained most of the expanded thyroid clonotypes (frequency above 0.001), which suggests that blood repertoires may reflect thyroid immune responses. Ophthalmopathy was separated from stable hyperthyroidism by a 13 V-J signature model, with around 90% sensitivity and about 81% specificity obtained in cross-validation and 80%/75% obtained in testing. Sample size was not statistically predetermined, and blinding of investigators to group allocation was not performed. During validation, the model predicted progression to ophthalmopathy a median of about 6.5 months ahead of onset, with roughly 65% sensitivity and 72% to 85% specificity.

A patient counted as having stable Graves' hyperthyroidism if no progression to ophthalmopathy occurred over 18 months of follow-up. Hyperthyroidism patients were aged 18 to 65 years and newly diagnosed, with disease duration of less than 2 months. The study excluded patients with uncontrolled infections, other autoimmune diseases, pregnancy or lactation. Clinical symptoms, serum thyroxine and TRAb, thyroid ultrasound, and orbital computed tomography formed the basis for the diagnoses. PBMCs were separated from roughly 10 ml of fresh peripheral blood using Ficoll-Paque density gradient centrifugation. Total RNA was extracted using Trizol reagent, and RNA quality was assessed on an Agilent 2100 Bioanalyzer. The cysteine opens and the phenylalanine closes a CDR3 of 15 amino acids. Of all the DNA, just the CDR3 is kept, 45 bases in frame from base 1. TCR beta CDR3 regions were amplified from RNA transcripts. The first round of RT-PCR for the TCR CDR3 was performed with the HTBI primer set and the Qiagen OneStep RT-PCR kit. Libraries were constructed in a second round of multiplex PCR, after which size selection and purification were performed. Sequencing of the libraries was done on an Illumina HiSeq2000 using paired-end 100 bp reads. In the authors' own workflow: SOAPnuke was used to process the raw data, throwing out any read that contained adapters or uncalled bases, had a mean Phred below 15, or lacked an exact constant-primer or identifier match. COPE v1.2.5 was used to merge high-quality paired reads, and clonotypes were defined as unique nucleotide sequences. MiTCR v1.1 was used to align clonotypes to the IMGT TRBV, TRBD and TRBJ reference segments. The analysis was restricted to V-J combinations with a frequency above 0.0001, which together covered roughly 99% of the repertoires. The TCS score was defined as F50 (clonal expansion) divided by E x V (chaos), with BLOSUM62-based TCRdist calculated between CDR3 peptides within each V-J. Welch's t-statistics and random forest reduced 514 V-J features to 10 to 15, which were used in a naive Bayes classifier (R e1071). Thyroid-blood repertoire similarity was quantified with the Morisita-Horn index. In TCRdb, the public reads were trimmed at Q25 with fastp and aligned with MiXCR, with productive beta chains retained. Rows are unified per CDR3 protein, each entry keeping the most common DNA and genes. TCRdb's processing, not the study's, gives the V and J calls here. For this sample there are some 800,000 distinct CDR3 sequences; around 39% appear just once. The ten biggest clones cover over 8% of the sample.

Sequencing was done on a sample of blood. The chain links TRBV12-1 with TRBJ1-2. TRBV12-1 is an annotated pseudogene. The source is a man aged 18-30 years with Graves' hyperthyroidism. The CDR3 loop reads CASSSHAKSNYGYTF. At the DNA level, the sequence is TGTGCCAGCAGTTCCCACGCAAAAAGTAACTATGGCTACACCTTC.